This T cell receptor beta chain was sequenced for a study of CD8 T cells in ankylosing spondylitis. General study results and limits: In the blood and synovial fluid of reactive arthritis, some motif variants had been previously reported. Clones that were linked to disease were CD8+ and were relatively rare in peripheral blood. As reported, disease-linked clones showed significant enrichment in matched ankylosing spondylitis synovial fluid. There was a TCR beta motif, made of several highly homologous variants, that appeared characteristic of ankylosing spondylitis blood.

TCRdb reanalysed the 5' RACE reads using MiXCR and keeps one entry per CDR3 protein. Of hundreds of thousands of distinct CDR3 sequences listed, over 9.5% were seen once; the top ten hold about 0.5%. Germline V CDR1 and CDR2: MNHEY, SMNVEV (reference sequence). The CDR3 contains 15 residues. V was shortened by 3 bases and J by 1 base, with 9 bases between the two germline ends. This clonotype has only a few counts. Its matching antigen is unknown. The chain employs TRBV27 and TRBJ2-2; D gene unclear. The sequence was collected from a male donor with ankylosing spondylitis. Sequencing was performed on blood, either unsorted or a sorted T cell fraction (not recorded which). The DNA for the CDR3 is TGTGCCAGCAGTTTTCGGGCACAGAACACCGGGGAGCTGTTTTTT. This gives the protein CASSFRAQNTGELFF.